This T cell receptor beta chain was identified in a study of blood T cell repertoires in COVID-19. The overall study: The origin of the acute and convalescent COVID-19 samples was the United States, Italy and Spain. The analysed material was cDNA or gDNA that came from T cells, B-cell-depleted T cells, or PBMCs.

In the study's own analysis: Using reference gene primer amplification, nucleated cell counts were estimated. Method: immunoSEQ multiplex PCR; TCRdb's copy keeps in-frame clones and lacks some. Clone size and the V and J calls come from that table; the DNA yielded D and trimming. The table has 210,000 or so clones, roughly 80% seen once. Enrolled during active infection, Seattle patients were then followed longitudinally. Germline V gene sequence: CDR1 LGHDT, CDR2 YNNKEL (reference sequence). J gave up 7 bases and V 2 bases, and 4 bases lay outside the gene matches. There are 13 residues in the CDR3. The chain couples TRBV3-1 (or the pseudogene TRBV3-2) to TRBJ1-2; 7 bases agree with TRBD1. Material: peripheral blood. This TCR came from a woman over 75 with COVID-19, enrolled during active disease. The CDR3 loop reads CASSQRQGGGYTF. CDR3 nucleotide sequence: TGTGCCAGCAGCCAACGACAGGGTGGTGGCTACACCTTC.